These T cell receptor beta chains were read from a single sample in a study of T-cell memory formation after mild COVID-19. TCRdb reanalysed the 5' RACE reads using MiXCR and keeps one entry per CDR3 protein. The sample has fewer than 95,000 distinct CDR3 sequences; more than 12% are singletons. Sequencing was carried out using PBMCs or a T cell subset sorted from them (not recorded which). The origin of the receptors is a young man who had mild COVID-19 (a few samples of this study predate the infection). Cell type and time point are not known. The CDR3 runs from the conserved cysteine through the conserved F or W. Each record gives: CDR3 protein, CDR3 DNA, clone size, V gene, J gene, D gene. A D gene is named only where the DNA matches it firmly. Expanded clones are given a class, and other clones once, few, many or no size at all.

CASSPRGGGAYNEQFF	TGTGCCAGCAGCCCCAGAGGGGGCGGGGCCTACAATGAGCAGTTCTTC	few	TRBV7-4	TRBJ2-1	.
CASSRSGEETQYF	TGTGCCAGCAGTCGTAGCGGGGAAGAGACCCAGTACTTC	many	TRBV12-3/TRBV12-4	TRBJ2-5	TRBD2
CASSQVGPGQATDTQYF	TGCGCCAGCAGCCAAGTAGGCCCGGGACAGGCCACAGATACGCAGTATTTT	few	TRBV4-1	TRBJ2-3	TRBD1
CASSLARGRETQYF	TGTGCCAGCAGCTTGGCCCGAGGGAGGGAGACCCAGTACTTC	.	TRBV5-6	TRBJ2-5	.
CASWDGIQETQYF	TGTGCCAGTTGGGACGGAATACAAGAGACCCAGTACTTC	.	TRBV27	TRBJ2-5	.
CASSQDGGQTNYGYTF	TGCGCCAGCAGCCAAGATGGGGGACAGACGAACTATGGCTACACCTTC	.	TRBV4-1	TRBJ1-2	TRBD1
CASSGRGGYSNQPQHF	TGTGCCAGCAGTGGGCGGGGGGGATATAGCAATCAGCCCCAGCATTTT	few	TRBV2	TRBJ1-5	.
CASSLHPSGGANVLTF	TGTGCCAGCAGCTTACACCCGTCGGGCGGGGCCAACGTCCTGACTTTC	few	TRBV7-3	TRBJ2-6	.
CASSLWSSASTDTQYF	TGTGCCAGCAGTTTGTGGAGCAGCGCGAGCACAGATACGCAGTATTTT	.	TRBV28	TRBJ2-3	.
CASTGTDLDEQFF	TGTGCCAGTACCGGGACGGACTTGGATGAGCAGTTCTTC	.	TRBV6-2/TRBV6-3	TRBJ2-1	.
CASSISYSGDQETQYF	TGTGCCAGCAGTATCTCCTATAGCGGGGACCAAGAGACCCAGTACTTC	.	TRBV6-5	TRBJ2-5	TRBD2
CASSEGANTDTQYF	TGCGCCAGCAGTGAGGGGGCCAACACAGATACGCAGTATTTT	.	TRBV10-2	TRBJ2-3	.
CASSLTPGQLNQPQHF	TGTGCCAGCAGCCTAACCCCGGGACAGCTAAATCAGCCCCAGCATTTT	few	TRBV7-8	TRBJ1-5	TRBD1
CSARAPLGRDTQYF	TGCAGTGCTAGAGCCCCTTTGGGCCGAGATACGCAGTATTTT	many	TRBV20-1	TRBJ2-3	.
CASSDPDTNYGYTF	TGCGCCAGCAGCGACCCGGACACTAACTATGGCTACACCTTC	few	TRBV5-1	TRBJ1-2	.
CSAEGDTYGYTF	TGCAGCGCTGAAGGGGATACCTATGGCTACACCTTC	few	TRBV29-1	TRBJ1-2	.
CASSWETSSYEQYF	TGTGCCAGCAGCTGGGAGACTAGTTCCTACGAGCAGTACTTC	few	TRBV5-5	TRBJ2-7	.
CAARGLGTEAFF	TGTGCCGCCCGGGGGTTGGGCACTGAAGCTTTCTTT	many	TRBV12-3/TRBV12-4	TRBJ1-1	.
CASSLVSGNTIYF	TGTGCCAGCAGTTTAGTCTCTGGAAACACCATATATTTT	.	TRBV6-5	TRBJ1-3	.
CASSNSHQPQHF	TGTGCCAGCAGCAACTCGCATCAGCCCCAGCATTTT	few	TRBV5-6	TRBJ1-5	.
CASSLITANTEAFF	TGTGCCAGCAGCTTAATAACAGCGAACACTGAAGCTTTCTTT	many	TRBV7-9	TRBJ1-1	.
CASSETGRPTEAFF	TGCGCCAGCAGCGAGACAGGGAGGCCCACTGAAGCTTTCTTT	.	TRBV5-1	TRBJ1-1	TRBD1
CASSEGGGSYEQYF	TGTGCCAGCAGCGAAGGCGGGGGCTCCTACGAGCAGTACTTC	many	TRBV6-1	TRBJ2-7	TRBD2
CASSSPATDYNEQFF	TGTGCCAGCAGCTCCCCGGCGACAGATTACAATGAGCAGTTCTTC	few	TRBV9	TRBJ2-1	.
CASSLLAGLSYEQYF	TGTGCCAGCAGTCTACTAGCGGGGCTTTCTTACGAGCAGTACTTC	few	TRBV27	TRBJ2-7	TRBD2
CASSLAGAPYEQYF	TGTGCCAGCAGCCTGGCAGGGGCCCCCTACGAGCAGTACTTC	few	TRBV5-6	TRBJ2-7	.
CASSLGLHNTEAFF	TGTGCCAGCAGCTTAGGGTTACACAACACTGAAGCTTTCTTT	.	TRBV7-6	TRBJ1-1	.
CASSQDPGTDTQYF	TGCGCCAGCAGCCAAGACCCGGGTACGGATACGCAGTATTTT	many	TRBV4-1	TRBJ2-3	.
CASSYSGYNEQFF	TGTGCCAGCAGTTACTCGGGGTACAATGAGCAGTTCTTC	few	TRBV6-6	TRBJ2-1	.
CASSQVPDSYYEQYF	TGCGCCAGCAGCCAAGTTCCGGACAGCTACTACGAGCAGTACTTC	few	TRBV4-1	TRBJ2-7	.
CSARVSGGSVYNEQFF	TGCAGTGCTAGGGTGAGCGGGGGGTCCGTCTACAATGAGCAGTTCTTC	.	TRBV20-1	TRBJ2-1	TRBD2
CASSVGTLLTQFF	TGTGCCAGTAGTGTCGGGACACTACTTACGCAGTTCTTC	many	TRBV19	TRBJ2-1	.
CASSYGGAGELFF	TGTGCCAGCAGTTATGGAGGAGCCGGGGAGCTGTTTTTT	.	TRBV6-5	TRBJ2-2	.
CASSPSVYEQYF	TGTGCCAGCAGTCCTAGCGTCTACGAGCAGTACTTC	.	TRBV6-6	TRBJ2-7	.
CASTPVKGRTNYGYTF	TGCGCCAGCACCCCGGTAAAGGGCCGCACTAACTATGGCTACACCTTC	.	TRBV4-3	TRBJ1-2	.
CASSQAGGLSYNEQFF	TGCGCCAGCAGCCAAGCCGGGGGACTCTCCTACAATGAGCAGTTCTTC	many	TRBV4-3	TRBJ2-1	.
CASSPNPEALYGYTF	TGCGCCAGCAGCCCCAATCCGGAGGCACTCTATGGCTACACCTTC	few	TRBV4-1	TRBJ1-2	.
CASSYGASFYGYTF	TGTGCCAGCAGTTACGGAGCCAGCTTTTATGGCTACACCTTC	few	TRBV6-5	TRBJ1-2	.
CASSLGGGRDQPQHF	TGTGCCAGCAGCTTAGGCGGGGGCCGCGATCAGCCCCAGCATTTT	.	TRBV7-8	TRBJ1-5	.
CASSGPGGSSYNEQFF	TGTGCCAGCAGCGGCCCGGGCGGGAGCTCCTACAATGAGCAGTTCTTC	.	TRBV9	TRBJ2-1	TRBD2
CASRDRRAYGYTF	TGTGCCAGCAGGGACAGGCGGGCCTATGGCTACACCTTC	.	TRBV12-3/TRBV12-4	TRBJ1-2	TRBD1
CASSQAGQGLANTGELFF	TGCGCCAGCAGCCAAGCGGGACAGGGTCTCGCGAACACCGGGGAGCTGTTTTTT	few	TRBV4-1	TRBJ2-2	TRBD1
CASSSIFDETAEQYF	TGTGCCAGCAGCTCGATCTTCGACGAGACGGCCGAGCAGTACTTC	few	TRBV7-6	TRBJ2-7	.
CASSLVQGGMNTEAFF	TGCGCCAGCAGCTTGGTCCAGGGGGGGATGAACACTGAAGCTTTCTTT	few	TRBV5-1	TRBJ1-1	TRBD1
CASRCTDRGLDTDTQYF	TGTGCCAGCAGGTGTACTGACAGGGGGCTTGACACAGATACGCAGTATTTT	few	TRBV5-6	TRBJ2-3	TRBD1
CATSDRVYYEQYF	TGTGCCACCAGTGACCGGGTTTACTACGAGCAGTACTTC	many	TRBV15	TRBJ2-7	.
CASSNTGVNQPQHF	TGTGCCAGCAGCAACACAGGGGTCAATCAGCCCCAGCATTTT	few	TRBV7-9	TRBJ1-5	TRBD1
CASSRAGPESGEQFF	TGTGCCAGCAGCCGCGCGGGGCCCGAATCAGGGGAGCAGTTCTTC	.	TRBV7-2	TRBJ2-1	.
CASSVAKGNTGELFF	TGTGCCAGCAGCGTAGCCAAGGGGAACACCGGGGAGCTGTTTTTT	many	TRBV9	TRBJ2-2	.
CASSQTSGGSVETQYF	TGCGCCAGCAGCCAAACTAGCGGGGGTTCGGTAGAGACCCAGTACTTC	few	TRBV5-1	TRBJ2-5	TRBD2
CASSSLYEQYF	TGTGCCAGCAGCTCCCTTTACGAGCAGTACTTC	many	TRBV12-3/TRBV12-4	TRBJ2-7	.